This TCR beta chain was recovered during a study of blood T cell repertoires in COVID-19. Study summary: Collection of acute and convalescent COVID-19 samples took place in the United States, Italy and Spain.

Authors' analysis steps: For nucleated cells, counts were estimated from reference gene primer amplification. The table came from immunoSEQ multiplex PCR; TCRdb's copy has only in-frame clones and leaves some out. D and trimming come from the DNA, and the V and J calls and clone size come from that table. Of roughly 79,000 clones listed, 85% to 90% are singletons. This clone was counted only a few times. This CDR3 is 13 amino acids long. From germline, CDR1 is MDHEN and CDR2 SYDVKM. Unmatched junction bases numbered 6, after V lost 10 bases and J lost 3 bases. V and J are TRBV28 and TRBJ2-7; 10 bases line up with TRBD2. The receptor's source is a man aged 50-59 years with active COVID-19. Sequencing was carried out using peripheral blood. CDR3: CATKRLAGYEQYF. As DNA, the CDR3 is TGTGCCACTAAACGACTAGCGGGCTACGAGCAGTACTTC.